This T cell receptor beta chain is from a study of blood T cell repertoires in COVID-19. This clone has more than one count but fewer than ten. CDR1 SGHNT and CDR2 YYREEE come from the germline V gene (reference sequence). This CDR3 spans 14 amino acids. V lost 4 bases to trimming and J lost 2 bases; unmatched junction nucleotides: 3. Method: immunoSEQ multiplex PCR; TCRdb's copy keeps in-frame clones and lacks some. The sample has approximately 190,000 clones, around 82% seen once; the top ten hold 7.5%. The specimen sequenced was PBMCs or T cells enriched from blood (not recorded which). This sequence was found in a man aged 35-49 years who had recovered from COVID-19. The rearrangement uses TRBV5-4 and TRBJ1-2; 9 nucleotides agree with TRBD1. CDR3 sequence (DNA): TGTGCCAGCAGCAGGGGACAGGGAAACTATGGCTACACCTTC. Amino acids: CASSRGQGNYGYTF.